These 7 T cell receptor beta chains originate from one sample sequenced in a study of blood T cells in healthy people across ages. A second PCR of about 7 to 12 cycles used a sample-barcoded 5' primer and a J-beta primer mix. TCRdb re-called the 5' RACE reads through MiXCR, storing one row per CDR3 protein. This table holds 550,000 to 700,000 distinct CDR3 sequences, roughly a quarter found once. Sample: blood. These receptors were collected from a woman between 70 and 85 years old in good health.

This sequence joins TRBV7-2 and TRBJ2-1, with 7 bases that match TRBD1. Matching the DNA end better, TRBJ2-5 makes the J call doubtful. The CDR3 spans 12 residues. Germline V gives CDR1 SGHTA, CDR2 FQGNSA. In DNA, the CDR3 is TGTGCCAGCAGCCCCTACAGGGGCGACCAGTACTTC. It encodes CASSPYRGDQYF.

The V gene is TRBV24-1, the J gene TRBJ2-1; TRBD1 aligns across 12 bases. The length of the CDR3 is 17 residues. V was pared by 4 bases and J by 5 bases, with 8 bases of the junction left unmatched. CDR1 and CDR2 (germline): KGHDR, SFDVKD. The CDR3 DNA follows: TGTGCCACCAGTGAGTCCCGGGACAGGGGGCGACACAATGAGCAGTTCTTC. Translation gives CATSESRDRGRHNEQFF.

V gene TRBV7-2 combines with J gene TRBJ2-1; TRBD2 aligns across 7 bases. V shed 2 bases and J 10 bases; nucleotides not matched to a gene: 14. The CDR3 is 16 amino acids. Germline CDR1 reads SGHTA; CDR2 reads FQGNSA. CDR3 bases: TGTGCCAGCAGCTTAAGTGGGGGACTACCCCGGATGGAGCAGTTCTTC. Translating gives CASSLSGGLPRMEQFF.

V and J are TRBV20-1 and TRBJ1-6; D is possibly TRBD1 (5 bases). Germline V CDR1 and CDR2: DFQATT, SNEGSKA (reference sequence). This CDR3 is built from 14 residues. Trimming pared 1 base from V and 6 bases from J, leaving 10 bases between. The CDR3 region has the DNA TGCAGTGCTAGAGCGACTGGGGGTAATTCACCCCTCCACTTT. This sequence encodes CSARATGGNSPLHF.

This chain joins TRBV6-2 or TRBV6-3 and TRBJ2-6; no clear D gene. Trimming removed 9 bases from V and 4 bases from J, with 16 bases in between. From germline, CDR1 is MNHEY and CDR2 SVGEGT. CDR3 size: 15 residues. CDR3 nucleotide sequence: TGTGCCAGTAGCCAACCAGGATCAGGGGCCAACGTCCTGACTTTC. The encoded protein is CASSQPGSGANVLTF.

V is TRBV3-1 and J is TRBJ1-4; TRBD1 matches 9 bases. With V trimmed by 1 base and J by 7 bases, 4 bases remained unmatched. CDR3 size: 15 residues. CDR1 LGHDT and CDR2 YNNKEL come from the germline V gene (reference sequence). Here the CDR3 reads CASSQAGTGREKLFF. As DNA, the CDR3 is TGTGCCAGCAGCCAAGCCGGGACAGGGCGTGAAAAACTGTTTTTT.

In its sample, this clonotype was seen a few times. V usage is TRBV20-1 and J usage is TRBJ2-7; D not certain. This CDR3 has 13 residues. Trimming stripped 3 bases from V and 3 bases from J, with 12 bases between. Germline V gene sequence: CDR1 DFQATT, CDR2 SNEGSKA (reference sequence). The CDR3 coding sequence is TGCAGTGCTAGGAACGATGTGGACTACGAGCAGTACTTC. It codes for CSARNDVDYEQYF.